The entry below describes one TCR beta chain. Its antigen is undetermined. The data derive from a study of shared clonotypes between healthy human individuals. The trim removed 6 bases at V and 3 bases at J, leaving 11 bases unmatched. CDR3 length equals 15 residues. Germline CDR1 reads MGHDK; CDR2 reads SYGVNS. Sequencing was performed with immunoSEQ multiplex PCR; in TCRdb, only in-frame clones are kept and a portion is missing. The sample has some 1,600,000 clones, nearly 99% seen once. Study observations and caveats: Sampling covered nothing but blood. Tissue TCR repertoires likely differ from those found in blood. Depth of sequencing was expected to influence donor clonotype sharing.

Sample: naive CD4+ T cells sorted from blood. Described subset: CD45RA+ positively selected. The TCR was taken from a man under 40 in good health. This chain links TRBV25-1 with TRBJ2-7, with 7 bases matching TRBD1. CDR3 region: CASRPSGQVVYEQYF. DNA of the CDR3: TGTGCCAGCAGACCTTCCGGACAGGTCGTCTACGAGCAGTACTTC.